The present TCR beta chain was sequenced within a study of T-cell memory formation after mild COVID-19. Study-wide results and limits: The second-wave clones peaking on day 37 were not confirmed as SARS-CoV-2-specific.

Using constant-segment primers, 5'RACE produced TCR alpha and TCR beta cDNA libraries carrying sample barcodes and UMIs. One entry per CDR3 protein, called by TCRdb with MiXCR from the 5' RACE reads. This sample has roughly 150,000 distinct CDR3 sequences, with roughly 15% found just once. CDR1 is LGHNA and CDR2 is YNFKEQ in the germline V gene. With V trimmed by 3 bases and J by 1 base, 4 bases remained unmatched. The CDR3 runs to 15 residues. As concerns this clonotype: Antigen specificity is unknown.

V usage is TRBV4-2 and J usage is TRBJ2-5; 8 nucleotides match TRBD2. Material: PBMCs or a T cell subset sorted from them (not recorded which). The source of this sequence is an adult woman who had mild COVID-19 (a few samples of this study predate the infection). Cell type and time point are not known. The CDR3 spells CASSQLLAGQETQYF. In DNA, the CDR3 is TGTGCCAGCAGCCAGCTCCTAGCGGGCCAAGAGACCCAGTACTTC.